This TCR beta chain was identified during a study of blood T cells in healthy people across ages. With a J-beta primer mix and a sample-barcoded 5' primer, a second PCR ran roughly 6 to 12 cycles. MiXCR was run by TCRdb on the 5' RACE reads, yielding one entry per CDR3 protein. This sample has fewer than 950,000 distinct CDR3 sequences, with roughly 40% found just once. The sequenced sample consisted of blood. The receptor was isolated from a man between 18 and 35 years old in good health.

The CDR3, as DNA: TGCGCCAGCAGCCAAGTCCAGGGGGGCCTTAAGGAGACCCAGTACTTC. Protein product: CASSQVQGGLKETQYF. The rearrangement joins TRBV4-1 to TRBJ2-5, with TRBD1 as a possible D gene (7 bases). Germline loops: CDR1 MGHRA, CDR2 YSYEKL. Trimming removed 1 base from V and 5 bases from J, with 17 bases in between. The CDR3 totals 16 residues.